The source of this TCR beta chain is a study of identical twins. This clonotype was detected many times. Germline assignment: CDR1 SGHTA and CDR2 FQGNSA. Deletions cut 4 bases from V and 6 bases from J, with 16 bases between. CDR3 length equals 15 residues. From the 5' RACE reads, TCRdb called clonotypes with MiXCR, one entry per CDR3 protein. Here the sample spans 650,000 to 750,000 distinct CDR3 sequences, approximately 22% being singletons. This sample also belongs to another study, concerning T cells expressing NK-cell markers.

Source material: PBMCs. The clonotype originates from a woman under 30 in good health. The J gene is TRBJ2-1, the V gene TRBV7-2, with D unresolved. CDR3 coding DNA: TGTGCCAGCAGCTCCAATCGGGTAGATAGCAATGAGCAGTTCTTC. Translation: CASSSNRVDSNEQFF. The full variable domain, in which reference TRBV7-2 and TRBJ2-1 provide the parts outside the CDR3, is GAGVSQSPSNKVTEKGKDVELRCDPISGHTALYWYRQSLGQGLEFLIYFQGNSAPDKSGLPSDRFSAERTGGSVSTLTIQRTQQEDSAVYLCASSSNRVDSNEQFFGPGTRLTVL.